This is a list of T cell receptor beta chains from one sample in a study of shared clonotypes between healthy human individuals. Here immunoSEQ multiplex PCR was the method, and the copy in TCRdb shows in-frame clones only, minus some. This sample yields a few million clones, of which less than 95% are seen a single time; 0.3% to 0.4% belongs to the top ten. Specimen: naive CD4+ T cells from PBMCs. Every receptor here comes from a man aged 18 to 35 in good health. Some clones in this sample may be carry-over from other donors' samples. CDR3s include the opening cysteine and the closing phenylalanine or tryptophan. A D gene is named only where the DNA matches it firmly. Rows may omit the clone size; those that give it use once, few, many or a size class.

clone_size: few; d_call: -; j_call: TRBJ1-5; v_call: TRBV28; cdr3_nt: TGTGCCAGCAGCCCCGACAGGCGGCCAAAGCATTTT; cdr3_aa: CASSPDRRPKHF
clone_size: -; d_call: -; j_call: TRBJ2-5; v_call: TRBV13; cdr3_nt: TGTGCCAGCAGCTTAGGACGCCCCGGGACCCAGTACTTC; cdr3_aa: CASSLGRPGTQYF
clone_size: once; d_call: -; j_call: TRBJ1-5; v_call: TRBV6-5; cdr3_nt: TGTGCCAGCAGTGGGGGTTACAATCAGCCCCAGCATTTT; cdr3_aa: CASSGGYNQPQHF
clone_size: -; d_call: -; j_call: TRBJ1-1; v_call: TRBV7-3; cdr3_nt: TGTGCCAGCAGCTTAACTGGGGGTGGGGACACTGAAGCTTTCTTT; cdr3_aa: CASSLTGGGDTEAFF
clone_size: -; d_call: -; j_call: TRBJ2-7; v_call: TRBV6-5; cdr3_nt: TGTGCCAGCTCCTACCTGGCGGCAGAGCTGTACTTC; cdr3_aa: CASSYLAAELYF
clone_size: -; d_call: -; j_call: TRBJ2-1; v_call: TRBV29-1; cdr3_nt: TGCAGCGTTGAGACTAGGGCAGCCTACAATGAGCAGTTCTTC; cdr3_aa: CSVETRAAYNEQFF
clone_size: -; d_call: -; j_call: TRBJ1-1; v_call: TRBV27; cdr3_nt: TGTGCCAGCGGAAGGGGGGGGATGAACACTGAAGCTTTCTTT; cdr3_aa: CASGRGGMNTEAFF
clone_size: -; d_call: TRBD1; j_call: TRBJ2-7; v_call: TRBV12-5; cdr3_nt: TGTGCTAGTGGTTTGGCGGGACAGGGGGCTTCCTACGAGCAGTACTTC; cdr3_aa: CASGLAGQGASYEQYF
clone_size: -; d_call: TRBD1; j_call: TRBJ1-1; v_call: TRBV6-5; cdr3_nt: TGTGCCAGCAGTAACGGACAGGGGCTATACACTGAAGCTTTCTTT; cdr3_aa: CASSNGQGLYTEAFF
clone_size: once; d_call: -; j_call: TRBJ2-6; v_call: TRBV15; cdr3_nt: TGTGCCACCAGCGGAAACAGACTTGAAAGCTCTGGGGCCAACGTCCTGACTTTC; cdr3_aa: CATSGNRLESSGANVLTF
clone_size: -; d_call: -; j_call: TRBJ2-7; v_call: TRBV5-1; cdr3_nt: TGCGCCAGCAGCGGGTCGTACGAGCAGTACTTC; cdr3_aa: CASSGSYEQYF
clone_size: few; d_call: -; j_call: TRBJ2-2; v_call: TRBV6-1; cdr3_nt: TGTGCCAGCAGTGGGAGGAACGGTAACACCGGGGAGCTGTTTTTT; cdr3_aa: CASSGRNGNTGELFF
clone_size: -; d_call: -; j_call: TRBJ2-7; v_call: TRBV19; cdr3_nt: TGTGCCAGTAGTATGGTACCAACCCGGACATACGAGCAGTACTTC; cdr3_aa: CASSMVPTRTYEQYF
clone_size: -; d_call: -; j_call: TRBJ1-4; v_call: TRBV7-9; cdr3_nt: TGTGCCAGCAGCTTAATTCGGGAAATGGGTGAAAAACTGTTTTTT; cdr3_aa: CASSLIREMGEKLFF
clone_size: -; d_call: TRBD2; j_call: TRBJ2-3; v_call: TRBV2; cdr3_nt: TGTGCCAGCAACCGTTACCCGGGACTAGCGGGAGAAGATACGCAGTATTTT; cdr3_aa: CASNRYPGLAGEDTQYF
clone_size: -; d_call: -; j_call: TRBJ2-2; v_call: TRBV4-2; cdr3_nt: TGTGCCAGCAGCCGGCAAGCTAGATTCGCCGGGGAGCTGTTTTTT; cdr3_aa: CASSRQARFAGELFF
clone_size: -; d_call: -; j_call: TRBJ2-1; v_call: TRBV18; cdr3_nt: TGTGCCAGCTCACCACCGACCCGAGAGCAGTTCTTC; cdr3_aa: CASSPPTREQFF
clone_size: -; d_call: TRBD2; j_call: TRBJ2-3; v_call: TRBV9; cdr3_nt: TGTGCCAGCAGCGCCAGTCTAGCGGGAGATGTTACAGATACGCAGTATTTT; cdr3_aa: CASSASLAGDVTDTQYF
clone_size: -; d_call: TRBD1; j_call: TRBJ2-4; v_call: TRBV6-6; cdr3_nt: TGTGCCAGCAGTTACTCGAGGGACAGGGTGACAAACATTCAGTACTTC; cdr3_aa: CASSYSRDRVTNIQYF
clone_size: -; d_call: TRBD1; j_call: TRBJ1-5; v_call: TRBV6-5; cdr3_nt: TGTGCCAGCAGACGACAGGGGACGAGCAATCAGCCCCAGCATTTT; cdr3_aa: CASRRQGTSNQPQHF
clone_size: -; d_call: TRBD1; j_call: TRBJ1-3; v_call: TRBV28; cdr3_nt: TGTGCCAGTGGGGACAGGGCGGACGGAAACACCATATATTTT; cdr3_aa: CASGDRADGNTIYF
clone_size: -; d_call: -; j_call: TRBJ2-7; v_call: TRBV28; cdr3_nt: TGTGCCAGCAGTTTCATGGTGAGGGACACAACCTACGAGCAGTACTTC; cdr3_aa: CASSFMVRDTTYEQYF
clone_size: -; d_call: -; j_call: TRBJ2-1; v_call: TRBV29-1; cdr3_nt: TGCAGCGTTGCGAGGGTCCTACTGTACAATGAGCAGTTCTTC; cdr3_aa: CSVARVLLYNEQFF
clone_size: -; d_call: -; j_call: TRBJ1-5; v_call: TRBV10-3; cdr3_nt: TGTGCCAGCAACCCTGGGGGCAATCAGCCCCAGCATTTT; cdr3_aa: CASNPGGNQPQHF
clone_size: -; d_call: TRBD2; j_call: TRBJ2-3; v_call: TRBV10-3; cdr3_nt: TGTGCCATGCGGGGGGATAGGGGCACAGATACGCAGTATTTT; cdr3_aa: CAMRGDRGTDTQYF
clone_size: once; d_call: -; j_call: TRBJ1-1; v_call: TRBV5-1; cdr3_nt: TGCGCCAGCAGCTTGCAACCGACAGACATGAACACTGAAGCTTTCTTT; cdr3_aa: CASSLQPTDMNTEAFF
clone_size: -; d_call: TRBD1; j_call: TRBJ1-2; v_call: TRBV29-1; cdr3_nt: TGCAGCGTTGCTCCCGGGACAGCCTATGGCTACACCTTC; cdr3_aa: CSVAPGTAYGYTF
clone_size: -; d_call: -; j_call: TRBJ2-1; v_call: TRBV2; cdr3_nt: TGTGCCAGCAGTCGGAATCGTGACAATGAGCAGTTCTTC; cdr3_aa: CASSRNRDNEQFF
clone_size: -; d_call: -; j_call: TRBJ1-5; v_call: TRBV15; cdr3_nt: TGTGCCACCAGCAGAGACAGGGTAATCAATCAGCCCCAGCATTTT; cdr3_aa: CATSRDRVINQPQHF
clone_size: once; d_call: -; j_call: TRBJ2-3; v_call: TRBV5-6; cdr3_nt: TGTGCCAGCGACGGATCTGGGATCACAGATACGCAGTATTTT; cdr3_aa: CASDGSGITDTQYF
clone_size: -; d_call: -; j_call: TRBJ1-5; v_call: TRBV4-2; cdr3_nt: TGTGCCAGCAGCCCGGGGCGACTCAGGAGCAATCAGCCCCAGCATTTT; cdr3_aa: CASSPGRLRSNQPQHF
clone_size: -; d_call: -; j_call: TRBJ1-2; v_call: TRBV28; cdr3_nt: TGTGCCAGCAGCTCCGGTTTAAGCGCCCGGGGATCTGGCTACACCTTC; cdr3_aa: CASSSGLSARGSGYTF
clone_size: -; d_call: TRBD1; j_call: TRBJ1-2; v_call: TRBV7-2; cdr3_nt: TGTGCCAGCAGCGCAAGACAGGGGTGGTATGGCTACACCTTC; cdr3_aa: CASSARQGWYGYTF
clone_size: -; d_call: -; j_call: TRBJ1-5; v_call: TRBV5-8; cdr3_nt: TGTGCCAGCAGCTTGGGTAATGGGCCCCAGCATTTT; cdr3_aa: CASSLGNGPQHF
clone_size: -; d_call: TRBD1; j_call: TRBJ2-2; v_call: TRBV5-1; cdr3_nt: TGCGCCAGCAGCTTGGTCAGGGGGCAGAACACCGGGGAGCTGTTTTTT; cdr3_aa: CASSLVRGQNTGELFF
clone_size: -; d_call: -; j_call: TRBJ1-2; v_call: TRBV4-1; cdr3_nt: TGCGCCAGCAGCCACGAAAGGGGGGGGGATAACTATGGCTACACCTTC; cdr3_aa: CASSHERGGDNYGYTF
clone_size: -; d_call: TRBD2; j_call: TRBJ2-4; v_call: TRBV11-2; cdr3_nt: TGTGCCAGCAGCTTAAGGTTCTGGCGGGAGGGCCCGACCAAAAACATTCAGTACTTC; cdr3_aa: CASSLRFWREGPTKNIQYF
clone_size: -; d_call: -; j_call: TRBJ2-7; v_call: TRBV6-1; cdr3_nt: TGTGCCAGCAGTGATCCTCCCAGGGGACCCGAGCAGTACTTC; cdr3_aa: CASSDPPRGPEQYF
clone_size: -; d_call: -; j_call: TRBJ2-7; v_call: TRBV4-1; cdr3_nt: TGCGCCAGCAGCCAAGAATCCGCGAGCTACGAGCAGTACTTC; cdr3_aa: CASSQESASYEQYF